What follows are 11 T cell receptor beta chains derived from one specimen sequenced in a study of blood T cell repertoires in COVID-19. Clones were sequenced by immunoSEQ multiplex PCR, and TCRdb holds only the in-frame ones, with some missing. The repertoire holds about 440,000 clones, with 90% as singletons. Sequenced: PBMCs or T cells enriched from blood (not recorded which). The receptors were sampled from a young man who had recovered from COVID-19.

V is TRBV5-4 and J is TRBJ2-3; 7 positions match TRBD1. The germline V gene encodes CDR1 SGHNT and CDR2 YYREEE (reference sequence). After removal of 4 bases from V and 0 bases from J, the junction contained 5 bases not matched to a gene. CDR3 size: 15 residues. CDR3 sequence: CASSHDRASTDTQYF. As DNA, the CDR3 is TGTGCCAGCAGCCACGACAGGGCTAGCACAGATACGCAGTATTTT.

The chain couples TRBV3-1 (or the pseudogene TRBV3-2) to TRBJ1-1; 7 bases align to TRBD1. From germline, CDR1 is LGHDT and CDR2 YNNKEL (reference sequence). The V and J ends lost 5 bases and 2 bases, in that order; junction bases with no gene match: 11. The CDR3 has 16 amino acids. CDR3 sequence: CASSSRDRGLNTEAFF. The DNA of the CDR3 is TGTGCCAGCAGCTCCCGGGACAGAGGATTAAACACTGAAGCTTTCTTT.

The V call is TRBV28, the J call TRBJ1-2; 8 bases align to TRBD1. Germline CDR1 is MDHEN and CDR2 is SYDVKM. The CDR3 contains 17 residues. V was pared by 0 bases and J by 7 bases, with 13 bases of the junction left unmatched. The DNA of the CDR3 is TGTGCCAGCAGTTTATGGGGCGTAGGACAGGGTAATCGTGGCTACACCTTC. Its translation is CASSLWGVGQGNRGYTF.

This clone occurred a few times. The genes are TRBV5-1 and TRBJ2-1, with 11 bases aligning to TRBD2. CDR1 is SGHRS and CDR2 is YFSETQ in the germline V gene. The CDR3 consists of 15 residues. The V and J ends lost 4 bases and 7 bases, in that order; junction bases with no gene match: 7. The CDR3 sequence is CASSQPSGRMNEQFF. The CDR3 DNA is TGCGCCAGCAGCCAGCCTAGCGGGAGGATGAATGAGCAGTTCTTC.

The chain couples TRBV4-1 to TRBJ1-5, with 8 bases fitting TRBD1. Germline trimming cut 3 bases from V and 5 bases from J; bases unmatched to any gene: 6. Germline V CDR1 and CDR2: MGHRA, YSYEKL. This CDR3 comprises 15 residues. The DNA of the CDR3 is TGCGCCAGCAGCCAGGTCCAGGGGGCGGATCAGCCCCAGCATTTT. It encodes CASSQVQGADQPQHF.

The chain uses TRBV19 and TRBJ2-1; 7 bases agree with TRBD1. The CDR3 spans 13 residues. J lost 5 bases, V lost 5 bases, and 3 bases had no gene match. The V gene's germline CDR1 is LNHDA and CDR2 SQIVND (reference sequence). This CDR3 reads CASSGDRDNEQFF. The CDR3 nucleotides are TGTGCCAGTAGTGGGGACAGAGACAATGAGCAGTTCTTC.

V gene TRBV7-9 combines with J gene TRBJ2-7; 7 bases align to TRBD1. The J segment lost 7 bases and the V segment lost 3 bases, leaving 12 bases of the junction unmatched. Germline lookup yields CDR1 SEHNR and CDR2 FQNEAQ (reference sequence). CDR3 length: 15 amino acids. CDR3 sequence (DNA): TGTGCCAGCAGCTTGCCTGACAGGGCGGCAGAGGAGCAGTACTTC. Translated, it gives CASSLPDRAAEEQYF.

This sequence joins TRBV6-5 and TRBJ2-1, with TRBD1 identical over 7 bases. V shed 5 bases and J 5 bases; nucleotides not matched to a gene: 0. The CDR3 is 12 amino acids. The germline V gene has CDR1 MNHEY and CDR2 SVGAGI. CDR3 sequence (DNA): TGTGCCAGCAGTCAGGGGGACAATGAGCAGTTCTTC. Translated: CASSQGDNEQFF.

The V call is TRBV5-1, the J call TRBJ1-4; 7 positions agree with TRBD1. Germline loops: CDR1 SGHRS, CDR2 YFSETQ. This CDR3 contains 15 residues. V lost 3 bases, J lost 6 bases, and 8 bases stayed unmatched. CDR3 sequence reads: CASSSNRGSYEKLFF. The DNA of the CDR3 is TGCGCCAGCAGCTCCAACAGGGGCTCGTATGAAAAACTGTTTTTT.

CDR3 region: CASRGQGINIQYF. For the CDR3, the DNA is TGTGCCAGCAGGGGACAGGGGATCAACATTCAGTACTTC. This chain connects TRBV6-5 to TRBJ2-4; 10 bases are a match to TRBD1. The CDR3 runs to 13 residues. V shed 6 bases, J shed 7 bases, and the junction held 3 bases outside the gene matches. From germline, CDR1 is MNHEY and CDR2 SVGAGI.

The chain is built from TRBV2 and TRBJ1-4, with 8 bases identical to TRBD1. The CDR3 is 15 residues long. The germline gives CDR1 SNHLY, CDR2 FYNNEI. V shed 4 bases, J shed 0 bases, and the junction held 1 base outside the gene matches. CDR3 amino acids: CASSAQGATNEKLFF. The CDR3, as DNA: TGTGCCAGCAGTGCACAGGGGGCAACTAATGAAAAACTGTTTTTT.